This TCR beta chain emerged from a study of shared clonotypes between healthy human individuals. Regarding the study as a whole: On the whole, naive subsets had larger estimated richness than memory subsets had. Donor scarcity curtailed the genetic and exposure-history diversity represented herein. Sampling included only blood; tissue repertoires likely differ.

A remark on this clone: Its antigen is still unknown.

TCRdb keeps only in-frame clones here, not all; method: immunoSEQ multiplex PCR. The table includes around 1 million clones, around three quarters detected once. CDR3 length: 14 residues. The V and J ends lost 4 bases and 1 base respectively, with 10 bases between them. Germline CDR1 SGHRS, CDR2 YFSETQ. This sequence originates from a young man in good health. The genes are TRBV5-1 and TRBJ2-3; D remains unclear. Input material: memory CD4+ T cells sorted from blood. Subset denoted: CD45RA-negative fraction. CDR3 region: CASSPLRGTDTQYF. DNA for the CDR3: TGCGCCAGCAGCCCCCTTCGAGGCACAGATACGCAGTATTTT.